What follows is one TCR beta chain and its context. Its antigen is currently unknown. A much larger clone lies a single base off, so this may be a read error. The record originates from a study of blood T cells in healthy people across ages. The study's findings and limits: Any conclusive comparison of naive versus antigen-experienced cells was prevented by using unsorted PBMCs.

This CDR3 has 21 residues. Germline CDR1 and CDR2: MGHRA and YSYEKL. The ends lost 0 bases at V and 4 bases at J; junction bases unmatched: 16. It was with a sample-barcoded 5' primer and a J-beta primer mix that a second PCR of roughly 6 to 12 cycles was run. Each CDR3 protein is one row after TCRdb ran MiXCR on the 5' RACE reads. This table holds some 890,000 distinct CDR3 sequences, about 27% found once. These records were also assigned to another study, of T cells of mothers and their children.

Source material: blood. The sequence derives from a woman aged 40 to 55 in good health. The chain carries TRBV4-1 and TRBJ2-1; TRBD1 matches at 12 bases. CDR3 bases: TGCGCCAGCAGCCAAGAGATTCTTAGGGACAGGGGGCGCGAGAAGTACAATGAGCAGTTCTTC. It yields the protein CASSQEILRDRGREKYNEQFF.